This TCR beta chain comes out of a study of shared clonotypes between healthy human individuals. General study points: Naive subsets, compared against memory subsets, generally had larger estimated richness values.

Method: immunoSEQ multiplex PCR; TCRdb's copy keeps in-frame clones and lacks some. Of over a million clones in the sample, approximately 78% were seen once. Note on this clone: The antigen remains undetermined.

V shed 7 bases and J shed 8 bases, with 17 bases lying between them. The germline CDR1 and CDR2 sequences are MNHEY and SVGAGI. This CDR3 spans 14 amino acids. The sequence was obtained from a man between 18 and 29 years old in good health. Some clones in this sample may be carry-over from other donors' samples. The sample comprised memory CD4+ T cells from PBMCs. The sample's subset: CD45RA-negative fraction. V usage is TRBV6-5 and J usage is TRBJ1-4; the D is unclear. The CDR3 DNA reads TGTGCCAGCACCACCGGGTCCCCCTCAGAAAAACTGTTTTTT. The encoded protein is CASTTGSPSEKLFF.